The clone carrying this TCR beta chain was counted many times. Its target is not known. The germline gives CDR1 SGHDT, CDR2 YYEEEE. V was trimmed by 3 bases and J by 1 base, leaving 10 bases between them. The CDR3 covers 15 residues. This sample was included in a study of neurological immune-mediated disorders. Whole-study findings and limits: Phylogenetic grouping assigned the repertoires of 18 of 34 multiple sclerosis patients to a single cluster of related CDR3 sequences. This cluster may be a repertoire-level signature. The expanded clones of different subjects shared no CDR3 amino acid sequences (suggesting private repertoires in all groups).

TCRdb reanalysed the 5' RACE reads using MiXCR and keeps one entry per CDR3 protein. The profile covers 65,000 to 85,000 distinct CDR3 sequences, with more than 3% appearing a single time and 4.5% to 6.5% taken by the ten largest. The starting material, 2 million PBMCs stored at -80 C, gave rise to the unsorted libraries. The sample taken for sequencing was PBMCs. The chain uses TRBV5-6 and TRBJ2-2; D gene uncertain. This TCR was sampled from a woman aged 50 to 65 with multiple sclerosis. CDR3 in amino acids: CASSWSPRNTGELFF. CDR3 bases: TGTGCCAGCAGCTGGAGCCCCCGGAACACCGGGGAGCTGTTTTTT.